These 31 T cell receptor beta chains were sequenced from one sample in a study of T cell responses to AZD1222 COVID-19 vaccine. Generated by immunoSEQ multiplex PCR, the TCRdb table keeps only in-frame clones and is missing some. The table has 120,000 or so clones, 80% to 95% seen once. The sequencing here drew on peripheral blood, taken 28 days after the second dose of the MenACWY control vaccine. The receptors originated from an adult who received the MenACWY meningococcal vaccine as a control.

The rearrangement joins TRBV11-2 to TRBJ2-5; the D gene could be TRBD1 or TRBD2 (5 bases each). Deletions cut 5 bases from V and 5 bases from J, with 21 bases between. Germline CDR1 reads SGHAT; CDR2 reads FQNNGV. CDR3 length equals 16 residues. CDR3 sequence reads: CASSPFGTHPGETQYF. The CDR3 nucleotides are TGTGCCAGCAGCCCCTTCGGGACCCACCCTGGGGAGACCCAGTACTTC.

This clone was seen a few times. This rearrangement joins TRBV5-1 to TRBJ2-3; tentatively, D is TRBD2 (6 bases). Deletions cut 0 bases from V and 5 bases from J, with 13 bases between. This CDR3 is 15 amino acids long. In germline, CDR1 is SGHRS, CDR2 YFSETQ. The CDR3 loop reads CASSLGLDGGDTQYF. CDR3 sequence (DNA): TGCGCCAGCAGCTTGGGACTAGACGGGGGAGATACGCAGTATTTT.

The chain uses TRBV7-9 and TRBJ2-2, with D perhaps TRBD1 (6 bases). The germline V and J ends were trimmed by 1 base and 7 bases, with 13 bases remaining between them. This CDR3 region has 15 residues. Germline CDR1 and CDR2: SEHNR and FQNEAQ (reference sequence). DNA of the CDR3: TGTGCCAGCAGCTTAGAGGTGGGGGCCGGCGGGGAGCTGTTTTTT. Translated: CASSLEVGAGGELFF.

The chain carries TRBV6-2 or TRBV6-3 and TRBJ2-1; possible D gene TRBD1, 6 bases. The CDR3 runs 15 residues. The V and J ends lost 2 bases and 5 bases respectively, with 13 bases between them. Germline loops: CDR1 MNHEY, CDR2 SVGEGT. Here the CDR3 DNA reads TGTGCCAGCAGTTACGAGGGTACAGGGAACAATGAGCAGTTCTTC. Amino acid sequence: CASSYEGTGNNEQFF.

The chain employs TRBV6-2 or TRBV6-3 and TRBJ2-4; D unclear. V lost 0 bases and J 0 bases, leaving 12 bases between the germline ends. The CDR3 has 17 amino acids. CDR1 is MNHEY and CDR2 is SVGEGT in the germline V gene. The DNA of the CDR3 is TGTGCCAGCAGTTACTCGACGGGCCCCGTAGCCAAAAACATTCAGTACTTC. Translation gives CASSYSTGPVAKNIQYF.

This rearrangement joins TRBV18 to TRBJ1-1; D ambiguous. The V gene's germline CDR1 is KGHSH and CDR2 LQKENI. The CDR3 length is 16 residues. V lost 2 bases to trimming and J lost 5 bases, with 18 bases between them. CDR3 DNA: TGTGCCAGCTCACCATCCCTGATGATGGGGAGGACTGAAGCTTTCTTT. Encoded protein: CASSPSLMMGRTEAFF.

This rearrangement joins TRBV5-6 to TRBJ1-2; 8 nucleotides align to TRBD1. Germline lookup yields CDR1 SGHDT and CDR2 YYEEEE. Trimming took 4 bases from V and 7 from J; bases not matched to a gene: 6. This CDR3 region has 13 residues. The CDR3 here is CASSQTGDGGYTF. The CDR3 bases are TGTGCCAGCAGCCAGACAGGGGACGGTGGCTACACCTTC.

The chain links TRBV27 to TRBJ1-5; 8 bases align to TRBD1. The ends lost 5 bases at V and 3 bases at J; junction bases unmatched: 6. From germline, CDR1 is MNHEY and CDR2 SMNVEV (reference sequence). CDR3 length equals 15 residues. The CDR3, as DNA: TGTGCCAGCAGTATCACAGGGGGTACCAATCAGCCCCAGCATTTT. Translating gives CASSITGGTNQPQHF.

This clone was observed once. The J gene is TRBJ1-1, the V gene TRBV5-1; 7 bases fit TRBD1. CDR3 length: 14 amino acids. Germline V gene lookup returns CDR1 SGHRS and CDR2 YFSETQ. V was pared by 0 bases and J by 5 bases, with 4 bases of the junction left unmatched. In nucleotides, the CDR3 is TGCGCCAGCAGCTTGGCACAGGGGCGGACTGAAGCTTTCTTT. Protein sequence: CASSLAQGRTEAFF.

This clone was observed once. This chain uses TRBV5-1 with TRBJ2-5; 10 nucleotides agree with TRBD1. Germline V gene data show CDR1 as SGHRS and CDR2 as YFSETQ. This CDR3 contains 14 residues. V was clipped by 3 bases and J by 5 bases; unmatched bases: 4. The DNA of the CDR3 is TGCGCCAGCAGCTCGACAGGGGGCTGGGAGACCCAGTACTTC. Translation: CASSSTGGWETQYF.

The rearrangement links TRBV5-1 to TRBJ1-2; D not certain. CDR3 length equals 14 residues. The ends were cut back, 0 bases at V and 3 bases at J, with 9 bases in the middle. Germline V lookup: CDR1 SGHRS, CDR2 YFSETQ. CDR3 sequence reads: CASSLAGNDYGYTF. The CDR3, as DNA: TGCGCCAGCAGCTTGGCGGGGAATGACTATGGCTACACCTTC.

The chain recombines TRBV2 with TRBJ1-3; D may be TRBD1 (5 bases). CDR1 and CDR2 (germline): SNHLY, FYNNEI. This CDR3 contains 13 residues. V lost 6 bases, J lost 7 bases, and 13 bases lay in between. CDR3 sequence: CASSPTARNTIYF. Written as DNA, the CDR3 is TGTGCCAGCAGCCCGACAGCGAGGAACACCATATATTTT.

The chain carries TRBV5-6 and TRBJ2-3; perhaps TRBD1 as D (6 bases). Germline CDR1 and CDR2: SGHDT and YYEEEE. V lost 4 bases and J 2 bases, leaving 14 bases between the germline ends. The CDR3 runs to 15 residues. The CDR3 sequence is CASSPPTGPTDTQYF. In DNA form, the CDR3 reads TGTGCCAGCAGCCCTCCCACAGGGCCCACAGATACGCAGTATTTT.

This clone appeared a single time. This sequence joins TRBV5-1 and TRBJ2-3; 10 positions match TRBD2. The CDR3 covers 17 residues. Germline V gives CDR1 SGHRS, CDR2 YFSETQ. Unmatched junction bases numbered 11, after V lost 6 bases and J lost 1 base. CDR3 amino acids: CASKGGRSGRGTDTQYF. The CDR3 coding sequence is TGCGCCAGCAAAGGGGGTAGGAGCGGGAGGGGCACAGATACGCAGTATTTT.

The CDR3 protein is CASRGGTGNRVDSPLHF. The CDR3 bases are TGCGCCAGCAGGGGGGGGACAGGGAATAGGGTTGATTCACCCCTCCACTTT. This sequence joins TRBV10-2 and TRBJ1-6; the match to TRBD1 covers 9 bases. Per the germline V gene, CDR1 is WSHSY and CDR2 is SAAADI. CDR3 length: 17 amino acids. The V segment lost 6 bases and the J segment 8 bases; nucleotides outside the gene matches: 14.

The V and J genes are TRBV9 and TRBJ2-1, with D unresolved. V shed 0 bases and J shed 1 base, with 5 bases lying between them. CDR1 and CDR2 from the germline V gene are SGDLS and YYNGEE. This CDR3 comprises 14 residues. The CDR3 nucleotides are TGTGCCAGCAGCGTAGGGTTGTCCTACAATGAGCAGTTCTTC. Translation gives CASSVGLSYNEQFF.

This clone has only one observation. J is TRBJ2-3 and V is TRBV7-3; tentative D call: TRBD2 (6 bases). CDR1 and CDR2 (germline): SGHTA, FQGTGA. Between the trimmed V and J ends, which lost 5 bases and 2 bases, there was a span of 17 bases. This CDR3 is 16 amino acids long. DNA of the CDR3: TGTGCCAGCAGCCCCGGAATGCGGGGACCCACAGATACGCAGTATTTT. This codes for CASSPGMRGPTDTQYF.

CDR3: CAISEGLALQETQYF. The CDR3 region has the DNA TGTGCCATCAGTGAAGGACTAGCGCTACAAGAGACCCAGTACTTC. The rearrangement uses TRBV10-3 and TRBJ2-5; 9 nucleotides agree with TRBD2. The trim removed 3 bases at V and 2 bases at J, leaving 4 bases unmatched. This CDR3 is 15 amino acids long. CDR1 is ENHRY, CDR2 SYGVKD, per germline.

V is TRBV12-3 or TRBV12-4 and J is TRBJ1-1; D gene ambiguous. V lost 6 bases and J lost 0, with 8 bases in between. The CDR3 sequence is 13 residues long. Here the CDR3 reads CASRTNLNTEAFF. DNA for the CDR3: TGTGCCAGCAGGACGAATCTGAACACTGAAGCTTTCTTT.

The gene calls are TRBV6-2 or TRBV6-3 and TRBJ2-7; 9 nucleotides match TRBD2. Trimming at V came to 5 bases and at J to 2 bases, leaving 10 bases not matched to a gene. Germline V CDR1 and CDR2: MNHEY, SVGEGT. CDR3 size: 16 residues. The CDR3 spells CASSTPSGEIPYEQYV. CDR3 in DNA: TGTGCCAGCAGTACCCCTAGCGGGGAGATCCCCTACGAGCAGTACGTC.

This clone was observed a few times. The chain couples TRBV4-1 to TRBJ1-3, with D tentatively TRBD1 (5 bases). Germline-derived CDR1 and CDR2 are MGHRA and YSYEKL. The CDR3 sequence is 16 residues long. V was pared by 0 bases and J by 0 bases, with 9 bases between. DNA of the CDR3: TGCGCCAGCAGCCAAGAGGACATAGGCTCTGGAAACACCATATATTTT. Protein: CASSQEDIGSGNTIYF.

The rearrangement uses TRBV23-1 and TRBJ2-2, with D possibly being TRBD1 or TRBD2 (5 bases each). TRBV23-1 is recorded as an ORF, its role being uncertain. The CDR3 length is 15 residues. V was shortened by 0 bases and J by 6 bases, with 11 bases between the two germline ends. The CDR3: CASSQSKGTPGELFF. The CDR3 coding sequence is TGCGCCAGCAGTCAATCGAAAGGGACCCCCGGGGAGCTGTTTTTT.

The CDR3 DNA reads TGTGCCAGCAGCCTGACAGGGCGAGAAGCTTTCTTT. Its protein product is CASSLTGREAFF. The chain couples TRBV3-1 (or the pseudogene TRBV3-2) to TRBJ1-1; 7 positions agree with TRBD1. Germline V gene lookup returns CDR1 LGHDT and CDR2 YNNKEL (reference sequence). V lost 4 bases, J lost 8 bases, and 4 bases stayed unmatched. The CDR3 totals 12 residues.

The genes are TRBV18 and TRBJ1-2, with D hard to call. The CDR3 spans 13 residues. V lost 0 bases, J lost 2 bases, and 4 bases lay in between. Per germline, CDR1 KGHSH and CDR2 LQKENI. CDR3 sequence: CASSPPNNYGYTF. CDR3 coding DNA: TGTGCCAGCTCACCACCGAACAACTATGGCTACACCTTC.

The chain joins TRBV28 to TRBJ1-6; D is unclear. Deletions cut 6 bases from V and 2 bases from J, with 17 bases between. Germline CDR1 MDHEN, CDR2 SYDVKM. CDR3 size: 17 residues. The CDR3 DNA is TGTGCCAGCAGCCAATCGACCGCGGTGACCTATAATTCACCCCTCCACTTT. Encoded protein: CASSQSTAVTYNSPLHF. Drawing the rest from reference TRBV28 and TRBJ1-6, the complete variable domain is DVKVTQSSRYLVKRTGEKVFLECVQDMDHENMFWYRQDPGLGLRLIYFSYDVKMKEKGDIPEGYSVSREKKERFSLILESASTNQTSMYLCASSQSTAVTYNSPLHFGNGTRLTVT.

The chain carries TRBV6-5 and TRBJ1-4; maybe TRBD1 (5 bases). The CDR3 runs to 15 residues. Trimming left V 0 bases short and J 8 bases short, with 13 bases between. CDR1 and CDR2 from the germline V gene are MNHEY and SVGAGI. CDR3 DNA sequence: TGTGCCAGCAGTTACTCCGGGGGAGGGTGGGAAAAACTGTTTTTT. Its protein product is CASSYSGGGWEKLFF.

This chain uses TRBV10-3 with TRBJ2-7; 16 bases are a match to TRBD2. There are 13 residues in the CDR3. CDR1 is ENHRY and CDR2 is SYGVKD in the germline V gene. V lost 9 bases, J lost 7 bases, and 3 bases stayed unmatched. CDR3 loop: CAMGLAGGREQYF. CDR3 nucleotide sequence: TGTGCCATGGGACTAGCGGGAGGGCGGGAGCAGTACTTC.

The rearrangement uses TRBV5-6 and TRBJ2-7; maybe TRBD1 (6 bases). Between the trimmed V and J ends, which lost 5 bases and 4 bases, there was a span of 13 bases. Germline V gene data show CDR1 as SGHDT and CDR2 as YYEEEE. CDR3 size: 13 residues. CDR3 coding DNA: TGTGCCAGCAGGCTATACACAGGGTACGAGCAGTACTTC. This codes for CASRLYTGYEQYF.

V gene TRBV5-1 combines with J gene TRBJ2-1; D not certain. The CDR3 runs 11 residues. Germline CDR1 and CDR2: SGHRS and YFSETQ. V was clipped by 3 bases and J by 5 bases, with 3 bases between them. The CDR3 is CASSSDNEQFF. DNA of the CDR3: TGCGCCAGCAGCTCGGACAATGAGCAGTTCTTC.

The chain links TRBV28 to TRBJ2-1, with D maybe TRBD2 (6 bases). V was trimmed by 11 bases and J by 7 bases, leaving 21 bases between them. Per the germline V gene, CDR1 is MDHEN and CDR2 is SYDVKM. The CDR3 runs to 14 residues. The CDR3 sequence is CAAAGGGNLNEQFF. CDR3 in DNA: TGTGCCGCAGCGGGTGGCGGGAACTTGAATGAGCAGTTCTTC. The full variable domain, rest sourced from reference TRBV28 and TRBJ2-1, is DVKVTQSSRYLVKRTGEKVFLECVQDMDHENMFWYRQDPGLGLRLIYFSYDVKMKEKGDIPEGYSVSREKKERFSLILESASTNQTSMYLCAAAGGGNLNEQFFGPGTRLTVL.

This chain connects TRBV2 to TRBJ2-3; D uncertain. Germline lookup yields CDR1 SNHLY and CDR2 FYNNEI. Trimming removed 4 bases at V and 2 bases at J, with 13 bases between. The CDR3 totals 15 residues. The DNA for the CDR3 is TGTGCCAGCAGTGCTCAACTACTCCTCACAGATACGCAGTATTTT. This gives the protein CASSAQLLLTDTQYF.